This is a list of T cell receptor beta chains from one sample in a study of T cells in Graves' hyperthyroidism and ophthalmopathy. Via MiXCR, TCRdb re-called the multiplex PCR reads, giving one row per CDR3 protein. The sample holds around 600,000 distinct CDR3 sequences, approximately 15% seen once. Sample: blood. These receptors originate from a woman between 18 and 29 years old with Graves' ophthalmopathy. The CDR3 runs from the conserved cysteine through the conserved F or W. A D gene is named only where the DNA matches it firmly. Rows may omit the clone size; those that give it use once, few, many or a size class.

D gene	CDR3 length	V gene	J gene	clone size	CDR3 protein	CDR3 DNA
TRBD2	21	TRBV2	TRBJ2-1	many	CANLASEGKTSGRPRGEEQFF	TGTGCCAACTTAGCCTCAGAGGGGAAGACTAGCGGGAGGCCCAGAGGCGAGGAGCAGTTCTTC
.	17	TRBV6-2/TRBV6-3	TRBJ2-5	many	CASRSRRGLRDQETQYF	TGTGCCAGCAGGTCCCGGCGCGGGCTCCGGGACCAAGAGACCCAGTACTTC
TRBD2	14	TRBV5-4	TRBJ2-1	.	CASSPYRGGDEQFF	TGTGCCAGCAGCCCCTATCGGGGGGGGGATGAGCAGTTCTTC
.	14	TRBV15	TRBJ1-2	many	CATSRVAELYGYTF	TGTGCCACCAGCAGAGTAGCAGAGCTCTATGGCTACACCTTC
.	15	TRBV5-8	TRBJ2-4	.	CASSYRGGAKNIQYF	TGTGCCAGCAGCTATCGAGGGGGGGCCAAAAACATTCAGTACTTC
.	14	TRBV18	TRBJ2-7	many	CASSPRRGNNEQYF	TGTGCCAGCTCACCGCGAAGGGGCAACAACGAGCAGTACTTC
.	16	TRBV12-3/TRBV12-4	TRBJ2-7	many	CASSSPGTASSYEQYF	TGTGCCAGCAGTTCCCCCGGGACTGCTAGCTCCTACGAGCAGTACTTC
.	16	TRBV28	TRBJ2-3	many	CASNPAGTASTDTQYF	TGTGCCAGCAACCCCGCTGGTACCGCTAGCACAGATACGCAGTATTTT
.	16	TRBV4-1	TRBJ2-5	.	CANSHKGGSSLGTQYF	TGCGCCAACAGCCACAAGGGTGGTAGCAGCCTTGGGACCCAGTACTTC
.	14	TRBV6-6	TRBJ2-2	many	CASSYGRDPGELFF	TGTGCCAGCAGTTACGGAAGGGACCCCGGGGAGCTGTTTTTT
TRBD1	17	TRBV7-3	TRBJ2-2	.	CASSSSGTGGLSGELFF	TGTGCCAGCAGCTCCTCCGGGACAGGGGGCTTATCCGGGGAGCTGTTTTTT
.	12	TRBV7-9	TRBJ2-3	many	CASSIRGDTQYF	TGTGCCAGCAGCATCAGGGGAGATACGCAGTATTTT
.	16	TRBV19	TRBJ2-2	.	CASSRGGGANTGELFF	TGTGCCAGTAGTAGGGGTGGCGGCGCGAACACCGGGGAGCTGTTTTTT
.	13	TRBV6-1	TRBJ2-7	many	CASRIAGSSEQYF	TGTGCCAGCAGGATTGCAGGGTCCAGCGAGCAGTACTTC
.	14	TRBV20-1	TRBJ1-2	.	CSATVPQGNYGYTF	TGCAGTGCTACGGTCCCACAGGGAAACTATGGCTACACCTTC
TRBD2	18	TRBV6-2/TRBV6-3	TRBJ2-1	many	CASSPGGLAVGSYNEQFF	TGTGCCAGCAGTCCCGGGGGACTAGCGGTTGGCTCCTACAATGAGCAGTTCTTC
TRBD1	14	TRBV6-1	TRBJ1-1	few	CASRSQGVRTEAFF	TGTGCCAGCAGATCTCAGGGGGTTAGGACTGAAGCTTTCTTT
.	13	TRBV3-1	TRBJ2-2	few	CASSQVQAGELFF	TGTGCCAGCAGCCAAGTCCAGGCCGGGGAGCTGTTTTTT
TRBD1	15	TRBV10-3	TRBJ2-2	.	CAIHGQGRATGELFF	TGTGCCATCCATGGACAGGGTCGAGCGACCGGGGAGCTGTTTTTT
TRBD1	14	TRBV4-3	TRBJ2-7	.	CASGRDRAPHEQYF	TGCGCCAGCGGACGGGACAGGGCCCCCCACGAGCAGTACTTC
.	14	TRBV27	TRBJ2-7	many	CASSLYPSAGEQYF	TGTGCCAGCAGTTTATATCCCTCGGCGGGCGAGCAGTACTTC
TRBD2	16	TRBV12-3/TRBV12-4	TRBJ2-1	once	CASSGSTSGNVYEQFF	TGTGCCAGCAGTGGGTCGACTAGCGGGAACGTGTATGAGCAGTTCTTC
.	13	TRBV20-1	TRBJ1-5	few	CSARIPPAEPQHF	TGCAGTGCTAGAATCCCCCCAGCCGAGCCCCAGCATTTT
.	15	TRBV5-1	TRBJ2-1	many	CASSPRERANNEQFF	TGCGCCAGCAGCCCCCGTGAACGGGCGAACAATGAGCAGTTCTTC